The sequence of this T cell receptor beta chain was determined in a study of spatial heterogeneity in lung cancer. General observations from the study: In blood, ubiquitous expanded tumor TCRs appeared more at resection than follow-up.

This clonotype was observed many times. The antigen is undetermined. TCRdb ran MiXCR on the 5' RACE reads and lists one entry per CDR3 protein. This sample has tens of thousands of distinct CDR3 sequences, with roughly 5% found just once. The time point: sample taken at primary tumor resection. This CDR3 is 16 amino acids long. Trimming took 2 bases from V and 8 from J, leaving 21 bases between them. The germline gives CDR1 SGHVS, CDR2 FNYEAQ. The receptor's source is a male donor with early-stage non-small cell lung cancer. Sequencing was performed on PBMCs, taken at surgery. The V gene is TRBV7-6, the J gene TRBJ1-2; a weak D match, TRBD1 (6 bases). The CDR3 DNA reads TGTGCCAGCAGCTTAATGGGCGGGGGCGTTTGGAACGGCTACACCTTC. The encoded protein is CASSLMGGGVWNGYTF.